Listed below are T cell receptor beta chains from one sample, sequenced in a study of OX40 agonist ivuxolimab in advanced cancers. The table came from immunoSEQ multiplex PCR; TCRdb's copy has only in-frame clones and leaves some out. The data hold about 73,000 clones, with roughly 90% observed a single time. The specimen comprised CD4+ or CD8+ T cells sorted from blood, sampled in a trial of the OX40 agonist ivuxolimab. Receptor source: an adult with an advanced solid tumor such as melanoma, head and neck, liver or kidney cancer. Both conserved end residues are part of each CDR3. The D gene is left open where the match is weak. Some rows mark clone size as missing; the rest say once, few, many or name a class of expanded clone.

CDR3 | DNA | D | size | J | length | V
CASNGNLGETQYF | TGTGCCAGCAACGGGAACTTAGGAGAGACCCAGTACTTC | NA | NA | TRBJ2-5 | 13 | TRBV19
CASSYGALGNQPQHF | TGTGCCAGCAGTTACGGGGCCCTCGGCAATCAGCCCCAGCATTTT | NA | NA | TRBJ1-5 | 15 | TRBV6-6
CSVMNTEAFF | TGCAGCGTTATGAACACTGAAGCTTTCTTT | NA | NA | TRBJ1-1 | 10 | TRBV29-1
CASSFPRGAYEQYF | TGTGCCAGCAGTTTCCCTAGGGGGGCCTACGAGCAGTACTTC | NA | once | TRBJ2-7 | 14 | TRBV28
CASSPTEYNEQFF | TGTGCCAGCTCACCGACAGAATACAATGAGCAGTTCTTC | NA | NA | TRBJ2-1 | 13 | TRBV18
CASSLAHGTDTQYF | TGTGCCAGCAGCTTGGCCCACGGCACAGATACGCAGTATTTT | NA | once | TRBJ2-3 | 14 | TRBV5-4
CASTSTTSTDTQYF | TGTGCCAGCACCTCGACAACCAGCACAGATACGCAGTATTTT | NA | NA | TRBJ2-3 | 14 | TRBV9
CASSSNSGVYTDTQYF | TGTGCCAGCAGCTCTAATAGCGGGGTCTACACAGATACGCAGTATTTT | TRBD2 | once | TRBJ2-3 | 16 | TRBV6-6
CASSLHRGNYGYTF | TGTGCCAGCAGCTTACACAGGGGAAACTATGGCTACACCTTC | TRBD1 | once | TRBJ1-2 | 14 | TRBV7-8
CASSIQGLAGGDTQYF | TGTGCCAGTAGTATACAGGGACTAGCGGGAGGAGATACGCAGTATTTT | TRBD2 | NA | TRBJ2-3 | 16 | TRBV19
CASSIEAPNQPQHF | TGTGCCAGTAGTATAGAGGCCCCCAATCAGCCCCAGCATTTT | NA | NA | TRBJ1-5 | 14 | TRBV19
CASSTGTSGLSNEQFF | TGCGCCAGCAGCACCGGGACTAGCGGGTTGTCAAATGAGCAGTTCTTC | TRBD2 | NA | TRBJ2-1 | 16 | TRBV5-1
CADGPLAGYNEQFF | TGTGCCGACGGACCACTAGCGGGATACAATGAGCAGTTCTTC | TRBD2 | NA | TRBJ2-1 | 14 | TRBV5-4
CASSPAGSSYEQYF | TGTGCCAGCAGTCCGGCGGGGAGCTCCTACGAGCAGTACTTC | NA | NA | TRBJ2-7 | 14 | TRBV28
CASSDATSGSGNEQFF | TGTGCCAGTAGCGACGCGACTAGCGGGAGCGGCAATGAGCAGTTCTTC | TRBD2 | NA | TRBJ2-1 | 16 | TRBV19
CASSASGLAAYEQYF | TGTGCCAGCAGCGCCTCAGGACTAGCGGCCTACGAGCAGTACTTC | TRBD2 | NA | TRBJ2-7 | 15 | TRBV9
CASSFTPNSYEQYF | TGTGCCAGCAGCTTCACCCCCAACTCCTACGAGCAGTACTTC | NA | NA | TRBJ2-7 | 14 | TRBV5-5
CASSRNLAGINTGELFF | TGTGCCAGCAGCCGCAACCTAGCGGGGATCAACACCGGGGAGCTGTTTTTT | TRBD2 | NA | TRBJ2-2 | 17 | TRBV7-7
CASSYLGTKNIQYF | TGTGCCAGCAGTTACTTGGGGACCAAAAACATTCAGTACTTC | NA | NA | TRBJ2-4 | 14 | TRBV6-5
CASRPVRTSDGGTEAFF | TGTGCCAGCAGACCTGTACGGACATCAGACGGCGGCACTGAAGCTTTCTTT | NA | NA | TRBJ1-1 | 17 | TRBV5-5
CAWMAYRLARFGTEGYTF | TGTGCCTGGATGGCCTACCGATTAGCCCGGTTCGGGACAGAAGGCTACACCTTC | TRBD1 | NA | TRBJ1-2 | 18 | TRBV30
CASSLGRGVGTGELFF | TGTGCCAGCAGCTTGGGAAGGGGCGTTGGCACCGGGGAGCTGTTTTTT | NA | NA | TRBJ2-2 | 16 | TRBV5-6
CASKKGGSYEQYF | TGTGCCAGCAAAAAGGGGGGATCGTACGAGCAGTACTTC | NA | NA | TRBJ2-7 | 13 | TRBV25-1
CASRRQGATGELFF | TGTGCCAGCAGGAGACAGGGCGCTACCGGGGAGCTGTTTTTT | TRBD1 | NA | TRBJ2-2 | 14 | TRBV11-2
CASSPSDRPSGYEQYF | TGTGCCAGCTCACCCTCGGACAGACCTAGCGGGTACGAGCAGTACTTC | TRBD2 | NA | TRBJ2-7 | 16 | TRBV18